The T cell receptor beta chain under discussion was sequenced for a study of blood T cell repertoires in COVID-19. Looking at the study overall: Researchers got acute and convalescent COVID-19 samples from the United States, Italy and Spain. Sample material is recorded as cDNA or gDNA derived from T cells, B-cell-depleted T cells, or PBMCs.

How the authors handled the data: Scientists estimated how many nucleated cells there were by amplifying reference gene primers. TCRdb's copy holds only in-frame clones and misses some; the assay was immunoSEQ multiplex PCR. Clone size and V and J calls were adopted from that table, with D and trimming inferred from the DNA. The table lists over 90,000 clones, 75% to 90% of them singletons. CDR3 length: 15 amino acids. Germline CDR1 is SGHAT and CDR2 is FQNNGV. V lost 5 bases and J lost 3; bases outside the gene matches: 2. This chain joins TRBV11-2 and TRBJ2-2, with 11 positions matching TRBD2. The origin of this receptor is a man older than 75 with acute or convalescent COVID-19. Sequenced sample: peripheral blood. For the CDR3, the DNA is TGTGCCAGCAGCCAACTAGCGGGAGACACCGGGGAGCTGTTTTTT. This encodes CASSQLAGDTGELFF.